This TCR beta chain is drawn from a study of OX40 agonist ivuxolimab in advanced cancers. Study outcomes and limitations: Antigen specificity remained undetermined for the expanded peripheral T cells. CD4+ T cells averaged fewer expanded clones than CD8+ T cells. At doses 0.1 to 3.0 mg/kg, CD4+ and CD8+ clones expanded.

Sequenced by immunoSEQ multiplex PCR; TCRdb stores in-frame clones only, minus some. Of 45,000 to 55,000 clones in the sample, roughly 81% were seen once. In this sample, this clone turned up once. The antigen is unknown. This receptor was identified in an adult with an advanced solid tumor such as melanoma, head and neck, liver or kidney cancer. Sequencing used CD4+ or CD8+ T cells sorted from blood, obtained in a trial of the OX40 agonist ivuxolimab.

The CDR3 loop reads CASSPSGLAVTGELFF. The CDR3 DNA sequence: TGCGCCAGCAGCCCATCCGGACTAGCGGTCACCGGGGAGCTGTTTTTT. The V and J genes are TRBV5-1 and TRBJ2-2; 10 bases line up with TRBD2. CDR1 is SGHRS and CDR2 is YFSETQ in the germline V gene. With V trimmed by 4 bases and J by 4 bases, 7 bases remained unmatched. The CDR3 sequence is 16 residues long.